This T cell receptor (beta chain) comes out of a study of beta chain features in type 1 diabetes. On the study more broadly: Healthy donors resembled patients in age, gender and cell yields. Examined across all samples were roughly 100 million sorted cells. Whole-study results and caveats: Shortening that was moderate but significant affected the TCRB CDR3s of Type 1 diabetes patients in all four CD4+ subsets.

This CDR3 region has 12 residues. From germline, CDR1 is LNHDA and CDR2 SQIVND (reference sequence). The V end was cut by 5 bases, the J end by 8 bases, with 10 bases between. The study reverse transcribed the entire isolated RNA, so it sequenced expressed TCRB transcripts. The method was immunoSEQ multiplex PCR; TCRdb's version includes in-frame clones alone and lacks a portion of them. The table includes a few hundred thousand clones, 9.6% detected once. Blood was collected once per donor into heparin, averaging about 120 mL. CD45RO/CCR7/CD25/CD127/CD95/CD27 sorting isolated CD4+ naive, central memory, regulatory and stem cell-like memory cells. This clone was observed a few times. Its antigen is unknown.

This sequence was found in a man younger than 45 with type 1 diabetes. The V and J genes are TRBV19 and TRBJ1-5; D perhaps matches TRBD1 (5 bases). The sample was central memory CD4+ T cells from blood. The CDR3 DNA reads TGTGCCAGTAGTCGACTAGGGGAGCCCCAGCATTTT. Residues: CASSRLGEPQHF.